The 27 T cell receptor beta chains listed next were all sequenced from one sample in a study of neoadjuvant anti-PD-1 for oral cavity cancer. Time point described: after neoadjuvant nivolumab, at surgical resection. Generated by immunoSEQ multiplex PCR, the TCRdb table keeps only in-frame clones and is missing some. The sample comprises about 9,300 clones, about 80% of which are singletons, and roughly 3.7% rests with the top ten. The starting material was PBMCs, obtained after nivolumab (anti-PD-1) treatment. The receptors come from a person aged 40 to 85 with oral cavity squamous cell carcinoma.

The chain is built from TRBV7-2 and TRBJ2-7; 7 bases fit TRBD1. CDR1 SGHTA and CDR2 FQGNSA come from the germline V gene. The CDR3 is made up of 14 amino acids. V lost 5 bases and J lost 4; bases outside the gene matches: 8. The CDR3 nucleotides are TGTGCCAGCAGCGCGCCGGACAGGCAATACGAGCAGTACTTC. Translating it yields CASSAPDRQYEQYF.

The V gene is TRBV5-6, the J gene TRBJ1-2; perhaps TRBD1 as D (6 bases). V shed 5 bases and J shed 4 bases, with 15 bases lying between them. This CDR3 comprises 14 residues. Looked up from germline, CDR1 is SGHDT and CDR2 is YYEEEE. CDR3 region: CASRKGGFSYGYTF. CDR3 DNA sequence: TGTGCCAGCAGAAAAGGGGGTTTCTCCTATGGCTACACCTTC.

The genes are TRBV4-1 and TRBJ1-4; possible D gene TRBD1, 6 bases. Trimming took off 1 base at V and 7 bases at J, with 19 bases between the two ends. Germline V gene lookup returns CDR1 MGHRA and CDR2 YSYEKL. The CDR3 spans 17 residues. The CDR3 loop is CASSQGFPQGMSEKLFF. DNA for the CDR3: TGCGCCAGCAGCCAAGGCTTTCCCCAGGGGATGAGTGAAAAACTGTTTTTT.

The rearrangement links TRBV15 to TRBJ1-1; D gene unclear. Germline values: CDR1 LNHNV, CDR2 YYDKDF (reference sequence). CDR3 length: 13 residues. V was cut by 1 base and J by 6 bases, with 9 bases left in between. CDR3 coding DNA: TGTGCCACCAGCAGAGGGGCTCCCGCTGAAGCTTTCTTT. It yields the protein CATSRGAPAEAFF.

This clone was detected only once. The rearrangement links TRBV5-1 to TRBJ2-3, with TRBD2 matching over 7 bases. The CDR3 has 16 amino acids. V lost 0 bases and J lost 4; bases outside the gene matches: 8. Germline V gene sequence: CDR1 SGHRS, CDR2 YFSETQ. CDR3 loop: CASSLGPAGTADTQYF. The DNA for the CDR3 is TGCGCCAGCAGCTTGGGTCCAGCGGGAACTGCAGATACGCAGTATTTT.

This rearrangement joins TRBV9 to TRBJ2-7, with 11 bases lining up with TRBD2. Losses at the gene ends were 4 bases for V and 2 bases for J; bases not matched to a gene: 5. Germline V gene lookup returns CDR1 SGDLS and CDR2 YYNGEE. This CDR3 is built from 15 residues. The CDR3 DNA reads TGTGCCAGCAGCTTCGGGACTAGCGGAACCTACGAGCAGTACTTC. As protein: CASSFGTSGTYEQYF.

The chain combines TRBV6-5 with TRBJ1-2, with D maybe TRBD1 (5 bases). V lost 3 bases and J 0 bases, leaving 11 bases between the germline ends. The CDR3 sequence is 15 residues long. Germline CDR1 is MNHEY and CDR2 is SVGAGI. The CDR3 DNA sequence: TGTGCCAGCAGTTATGGGGGGACTGCTAACTATGGCTACACCTTC. As protein: CASSYGGTANYGYTF.

V and J are TRBV20-1 and TRBJ1-1, with D unresolved. The CDR3 is made up of 11 amino acids. Germline assignment: CDR1 DFQATT and CDR2 SNEGSKA (reference sequence). The V and J ends lost 3 bases and 7 bases respectively, with 9 bases between them. This chain's CDR3 is CSASRRGEAFF. Here the CDR3 DNA reads TGCAGTGCTAGCCGCAGAGGTGAAGCTTTCTTT.

The chain links TRBV19 to TRBJ2-3; D is perhaps TRBD2 (5 bases). The V and J ends lost 4 bases and 2 bases respectively, with 10 bases between them. Germline V gene sequence: CDR1 LNHDA, CDR2 SQIVND (reference sequence). The CDR3 covers 14 residues. The CDR3 coding sequence is TGTGCCAGTAGTAATAGCGACGCCACAGATACGCAGTATTTT. Protein: CASSNSDATDTQYF.

The chain has TRBV5-8 and TRBJ1-5, with D perhaps matching TRBD1 (5 bases). CDR3 length equals 14 residues. The V end lost 4 bases, the J end lost 2 bases, and 10 bases lay between the germline ends. Per germline, CDR1 SGHTS and CDR2 YDEGEE. CDR3 nucleotide sequence: TGTGCCAGCAGCGGATGGGACGGCAATCAGCCCCAGCATTTT. This gives the protein CASSGWDGNQPQHF. Filled out from reference TRBV5-8 and TRBJ1-5, the complete variable domain reads EAGVTQSPTHLIKTRGQQATLRCSPISGHTSVYWYQQALGLGLQFLLWYDEGEERNRGNFPPRFSGRQFPNYSSELNVNALELEDSALYLCASSGWDGNQPQHFGDGTRLSIL.

This clone appeared a single time. This chain joins TRBV5-1 and TRBJ2-1; tentative D call: TRBD2 (6 bases). CDR3 size: 13 residues. CDR1 is SGHRS, CDR2 YFSETQ, per germline. V was cut by 0 bases and J by 10 bases, with 11 bases left in between. The CDR3 loop is CASSLAGGTEQFF. Written as DNA, the CDR3 is TGCGCCAGCAGCTTGGCCGGGGGAACGGAGCAGTTCTTC.

Comment on this clone: Sequence at one end of the junction differs from germline and may be a read error. This chain connects TRBV6-1 to TRBJ2-7; D ambiguous. CDR3 length equals 15 residues. CDR1 and CDR2 (germline): MNHNS, SASEGT. The CDR3 region has the DNA TGTGCCAGCAGCGAAGATGTCGCCAGCTCCTACGAGCAGTACTTC. This sequence encodes CASSEDVASSYEQYF.

The chain couples TRBV5-5 to TRBJ2-3; D is unclear. The CDR3 is 14 amino acids. Looked up from germline, CDR1 is SGHKS and CDR2 is YYEKEE (reference sequence). V lost 3 bases and J lost 0, with 8 bases in between. The CDR3 here is CASSSDVSTDTQYF. Written as DNA, the CDR3 is TGTGCCAGCAGCTCTGATGTAAGCACAGATACGCAGTATTTT.

The chain combines TRBV6-5 with TRBJ2-7, with D tentatively TRBD1 (5 bases). The germline V and J ends were trimmed by 7 bases and 2 bases, with 15 bases remaining between them. Germline V gene lookup returns CDR1 MNHEY and CDR2 SVGAGI. The CDR3 length is 14 residues. The chain's CDR3 is CASTPGAKPYEQYF. CDR3 nucleotides: TGTGCCAGCACCCCTGGGGCGAAACCCTACGAGCAGTACTTC.

In its sample, this clone was seen once. The chain is built from TRBV6-5 and TRBJ2-6; a possible D gene is TRBD1 (5 bases). V lost 6 bases, J lost 4 bases, and 7 bases lay in between. Germline CDR1 MNHEY, CDR2 SVGAGI. The CDR3 totals 13 residues. In DNA form, the CDR3 reads TGTGCCAGCAGCAGGACAGGGGCCAACGTCCTGACTTTC. The encoded protein is CASSRTGANVLTF.

This clone has more than one count but fewer than ten. V gene TRBV14 combines with J gene TRBJ1-5; no firm D call. CDR1 is SGHDN and CDR2 is FVKESK in the germline V gene. Trimming cost V 4 bases and J 1 base, with 5 bases left between them. This CDR3 has 13 residues. The DNA of the CDR3 is TGTGCCAGCAGCCGGAAAAGCAATCAGCCCCAGCATTTT. Translating gives CASSRKSNQPQHF.

This sequence joins TRBV5-1 and TRBJ2-2, with 9 bases fitting TRBD1. The CDR3 sequence is 15 residues long. CDR1 and CDR2 (germline): SGHRS, YFSETQ. Unmatched junction bases numbered 7, after V lost 3 bases and J lost 7 bases. The CDR3 is CASSSRDRANGELFF. The CDR3 coding sequence is TGCGCCAGCAGCTCCCGGGACAGGGCTAACGGGGAGCTGTTTTTT.

V usage is TRBV6-1 and J usage is TRBJ1-5; no firm D call. CDR1 is MNHNS, CDR2 SASEGT, per germline. Trimming shortened V by 2 bases and J by 3 bases, and 8 bases separated the two germline ends. The CDR3 runs 14 residues. CDR3 loop: CASSERVLNQPQHF. The DNA for the CDR3 is TGTGCCAGCAGTGAACGGGTACTCAATCAGCCCCAGCATTTT.

V is TRBV5-1 and J is TRBJ2-3; TRBD1 or TRBD2 may be the D gene (5 bases each). Trimming took 3 bases from V and 6 from J, leaving 17 bases between them. CDR1 and CDR2 from the germline V gene are SGHRS and YFSETQ. The CDR3 totals 15 residues. CDR3 in DNA: TGCGCCAGCAGCTACCGGGACCTTTCCCGTGATACGCAGTATTTT. Its translation is CASSYRDLSRDTQYF.

The chain carries TRBV30 and TRBJ2-7; D gene ambiguous. This CDR3 is 12 amino acids long. Trimming left V 0 bases short and J 2 bases short, with 5 bases between. Looked up from germline, CDR1 is GTSNPN and CDR2 is SVGIG (reference sequence). CDR3 in DNA: TGTGCCTGGAGTGTAACCCCCTACGAGCAGTACTTC. Its protein is CAWSVTPYEQYF.

The genes are TRBV7-8 and TRBJ2-1, with 7 bases aligning to TRBD1. Germline V gene lookup returns CDR1 SGHVS and CDR2 FQNEAQ. The CDR3 contains 15 residues. The V and J ends lost 5 bases and 8 bases, in that order; junction bases with no gene match: 12. The CDR3 region has the DNA TGTGCCAGCAGCCGGGCCGGACAGGTATTCGATGAGCAGTTCTTC. It yields the protein CASSRAGQVFDEQFF. Variable domain in full (rest from reference TRBV7-8 and TRBJ2-1): GAGVSQSPRYKVAKRGQDVALRCDPISGHVSLFWYQQALGQGPEFLTYFQNEAQLDKSGLPSDRFFAERPEGSVSTLKIQRTQQEDSAVYLCASSRAGQVFDEQFFGPGTRLTVL.

The gene calls are TRBV30 and TRBJ1-3, with a weak D call TRBD1 (5 bases). The CDR3 loop spans 16 amino acids. Trimming shortened V by 4 bases and J by 0 bases, and 16 bases separated the two germline ends. Germline CDR1 reads GTSNPN; CDR2 reads SVGIG (reference sequence). CDR3 residues: CAWKRDRVLSGNTIYF. The CDR3 bases are TGTGCCTGGAAACGTGACAGAGTACTCTCTGGAAACACCATATATTTT.

V usage is TRBV19 and J usage is TRBJ1-1; D remains ambiguous. The CDR3 runs to 14 residues. Germline CDR1 is LNHDA and CDR2 is SQIVND (reference sequence). V was shortened by 5 bases and J by 4 bases, with 14 bases between the two germline ends. CDR3 protein: CASSLGRLGTEAFF. DNA for the CDR3: TGTGCCAGTAGTCTGGGGAGGTTAGGCACTGAAGCTTTCTTT.

This chain joins TRBV4-1 and TRBJ2-3, with D tentatively TRBD1 (6 bases). Trimming removed 4 bases from V and 7 bases from J, with 24 bases in between. The CDR3 consists of 17 residues. Germline V lookup: CDR1 MGHRA, CDR2 YSYEKL. The CDR3 nucleotides read TGCGCCAGCAGCCTCAGGCGGGTCGGGCAGGGGACAAATACGCAGTATTTT. Encoded protein: CASSLRRVGQGTNTQYF.

This chain joins TRBV14 and TRBJ1-4, with TRBD1 matching 8 bases. CDR3 length: 17 residues. The ends lost 1 base at V and 10 bases at J; junction bases unmatched: 14. Germline V lookup: CDR1 SGHDN, CDR2 FVKESK. The CDR3 loop is CASSQAAGWTGYRKLFF. CDR3 in DNA: TGTGCCAGCAGCCAAGCGGCGGGCTGGACAGGGTACCGAAAACTGTTTTTT. The full variable domain, with the rest looked up from reference TRBV14 and TRBJ1-4, is EAGVTQFPSHSVIEKGQTVTLRCDPISGHDNLYWYRRVMGKEIKFLLHFVKESKQDESGMPNNRFLAERTGGTYSTLKVQPAELEDSGVYFCASSQAAGWTGYRKLFFGSGTQLSVL.

In this sample, this clone is large. The chain couples TRBV6-6 to TRBJ1-2, with a tentative D call TRBD1 (5 bases). Germline CDR1 is MNHNY and CDR2 is SVGAGI (reference sequence). Trimming shortened V by 5 bases and J by 4 bases, and 20 bases separated the two germline ends. This CDR3 is 16 amino acids long. CDR3 DNA sequence: TGTGCCAGCAGTAAACAGTGGGCCAGGGCGGGCTATGGCTACACCTTC. Its protein is CASSKQWARAGYGYTF.

V gene TRBV5-1 combines with J gene TRBJ2-7; D gene uncertain. Germline CDR1 reads SGHRS; CDR2 reads YFSETQ. With 1 base removed from V and 3 bases from J, the gap between germline ends came to 8 bases. This CDR3 region has 13 residues. In DNA form, the CDR3 reads TGCGCCAGCAGCTTGCAAGCCGGCTACGAGCAGTACTTC. Translating it yields CASSLQAGYEQYF.